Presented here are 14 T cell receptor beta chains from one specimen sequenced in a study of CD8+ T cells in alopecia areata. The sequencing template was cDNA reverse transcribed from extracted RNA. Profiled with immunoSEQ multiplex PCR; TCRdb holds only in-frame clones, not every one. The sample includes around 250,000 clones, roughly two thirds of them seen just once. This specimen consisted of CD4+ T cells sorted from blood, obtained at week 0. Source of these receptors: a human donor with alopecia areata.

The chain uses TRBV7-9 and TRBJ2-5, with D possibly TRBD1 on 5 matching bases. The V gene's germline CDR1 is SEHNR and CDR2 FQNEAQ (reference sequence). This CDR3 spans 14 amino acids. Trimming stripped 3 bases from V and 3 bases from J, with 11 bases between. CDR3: CASSLGQGKETQYF. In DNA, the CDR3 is TGTGCCAGCAGCTTGGGTCAGGGAAAAGAGACCCAGTACTTC.

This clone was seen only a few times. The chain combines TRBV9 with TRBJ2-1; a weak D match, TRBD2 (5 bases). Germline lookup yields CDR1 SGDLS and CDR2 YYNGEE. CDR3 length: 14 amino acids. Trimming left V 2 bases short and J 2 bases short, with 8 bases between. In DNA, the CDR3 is TGTGCCAGCAGCGTCCCCGGGGCCTACAATGAGCAGTTCTTC. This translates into CASSVPGAYNEQFF.

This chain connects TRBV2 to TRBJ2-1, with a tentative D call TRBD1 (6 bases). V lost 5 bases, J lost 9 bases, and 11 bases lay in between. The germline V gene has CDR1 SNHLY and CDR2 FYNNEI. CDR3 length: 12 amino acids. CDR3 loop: CASSQRGTEQFF. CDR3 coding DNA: TGTGCCAGCAGTCAAAGGGGGACTGAGCAGTTCTTC.

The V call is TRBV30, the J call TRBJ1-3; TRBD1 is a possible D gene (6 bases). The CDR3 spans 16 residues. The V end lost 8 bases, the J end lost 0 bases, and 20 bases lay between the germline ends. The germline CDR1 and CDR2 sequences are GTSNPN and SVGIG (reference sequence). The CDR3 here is CAIRNFGQNSGNTIYF. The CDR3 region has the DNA TGTGCCATCCGAAACTTCGGACAGAACTCTGGAAACACCATATATTTT.

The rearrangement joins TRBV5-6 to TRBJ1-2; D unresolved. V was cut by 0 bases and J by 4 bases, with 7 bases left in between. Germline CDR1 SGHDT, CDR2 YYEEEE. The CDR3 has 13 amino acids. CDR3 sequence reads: CASSLVDGYGYTF. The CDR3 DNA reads TGTGCCAGCAGCTTGGTTGACGGCTATGGCTACACCTTC.

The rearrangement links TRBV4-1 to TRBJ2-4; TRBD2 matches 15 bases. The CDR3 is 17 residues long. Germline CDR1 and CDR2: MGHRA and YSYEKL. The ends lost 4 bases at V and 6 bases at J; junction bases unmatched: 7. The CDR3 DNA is TGCGCCAGCAGCCCGGTGGGACTAGCGGGGGGATCAAACATTCAGTACTTC. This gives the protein CASSPVGLAGGSNIQYF.

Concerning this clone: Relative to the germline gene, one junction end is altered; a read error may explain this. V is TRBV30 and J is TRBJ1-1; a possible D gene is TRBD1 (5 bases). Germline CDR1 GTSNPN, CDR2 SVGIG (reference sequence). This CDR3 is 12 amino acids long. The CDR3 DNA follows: TGTGCCTGGAGTTCGGGACCTAATATGCTTCGATTT. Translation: CAWSSGPNMLRF.

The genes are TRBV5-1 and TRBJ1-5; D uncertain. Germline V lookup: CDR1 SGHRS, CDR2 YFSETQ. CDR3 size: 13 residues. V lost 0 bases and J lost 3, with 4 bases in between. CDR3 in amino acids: CASSLDFNQPQHF. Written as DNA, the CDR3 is TGCGCCAGCAGCTTGGACTTCAATCAGCCCCAGCATTTT.

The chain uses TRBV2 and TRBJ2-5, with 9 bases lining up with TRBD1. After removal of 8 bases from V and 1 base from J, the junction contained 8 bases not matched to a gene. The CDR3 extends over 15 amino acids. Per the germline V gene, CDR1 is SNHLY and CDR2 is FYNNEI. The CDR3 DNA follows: TGTGCCAGCCACACGGACAGGGGTGCCCAAGAGACCCAGTACTTC. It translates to CASHTDRGAQETQYF.

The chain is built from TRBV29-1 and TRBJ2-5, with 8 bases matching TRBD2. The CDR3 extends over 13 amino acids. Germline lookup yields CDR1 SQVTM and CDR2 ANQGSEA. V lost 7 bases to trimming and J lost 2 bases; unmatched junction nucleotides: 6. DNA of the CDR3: TGCAGCGACGACCGCGGGGGGCAAGAGACCCAGTACTTC. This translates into CSDDRGGQETQYF.

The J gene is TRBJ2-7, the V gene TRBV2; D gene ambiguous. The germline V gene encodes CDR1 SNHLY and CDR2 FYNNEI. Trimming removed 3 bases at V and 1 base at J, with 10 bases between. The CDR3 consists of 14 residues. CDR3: CASSDRYGSYEQYF. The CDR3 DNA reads TGTGCCAGCAGTGACCGCTACGGGTCCTACGAGCAGTACTTC.

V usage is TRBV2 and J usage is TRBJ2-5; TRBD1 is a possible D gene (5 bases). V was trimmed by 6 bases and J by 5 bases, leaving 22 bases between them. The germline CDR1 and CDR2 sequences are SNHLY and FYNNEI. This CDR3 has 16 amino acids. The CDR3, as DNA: TGTGCCAGCAGGGCCTGGACACAACAAAGGGTTGAGACCCAGTACTTC. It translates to CASRAWTQQRVETQYF.

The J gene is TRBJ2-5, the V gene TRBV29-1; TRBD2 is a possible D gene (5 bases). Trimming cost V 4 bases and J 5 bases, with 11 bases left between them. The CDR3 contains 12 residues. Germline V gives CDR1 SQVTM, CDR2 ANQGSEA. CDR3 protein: CSVGADLETQYF. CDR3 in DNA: TGCAGCGTTGGAGCGGATCTGGAGACCCAGTACTTC.

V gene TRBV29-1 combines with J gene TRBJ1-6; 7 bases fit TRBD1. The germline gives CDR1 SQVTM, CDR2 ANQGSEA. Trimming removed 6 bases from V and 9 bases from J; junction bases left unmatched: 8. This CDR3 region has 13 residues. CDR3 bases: TGCAGCGTCCAACAGGGGATAGGTTCACCCCTCCACTTT. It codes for CSVQQGIGSPLHF.